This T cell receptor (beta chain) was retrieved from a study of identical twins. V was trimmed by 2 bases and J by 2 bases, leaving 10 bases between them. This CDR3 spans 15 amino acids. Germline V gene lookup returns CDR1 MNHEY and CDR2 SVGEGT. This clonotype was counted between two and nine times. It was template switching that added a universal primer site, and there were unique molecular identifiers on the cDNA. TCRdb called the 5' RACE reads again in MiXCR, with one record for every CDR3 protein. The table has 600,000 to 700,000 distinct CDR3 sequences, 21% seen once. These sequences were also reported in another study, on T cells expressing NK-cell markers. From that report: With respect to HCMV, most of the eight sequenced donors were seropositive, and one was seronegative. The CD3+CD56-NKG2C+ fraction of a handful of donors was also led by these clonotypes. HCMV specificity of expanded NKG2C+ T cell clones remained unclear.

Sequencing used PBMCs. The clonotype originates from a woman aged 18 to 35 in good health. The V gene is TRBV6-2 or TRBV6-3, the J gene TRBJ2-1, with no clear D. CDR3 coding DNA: TGTGCCAGCAGTTACCCTAACGACCCCTACAATGAGCAGTTCTTC. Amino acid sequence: CASSYPNDPYNEQFF.